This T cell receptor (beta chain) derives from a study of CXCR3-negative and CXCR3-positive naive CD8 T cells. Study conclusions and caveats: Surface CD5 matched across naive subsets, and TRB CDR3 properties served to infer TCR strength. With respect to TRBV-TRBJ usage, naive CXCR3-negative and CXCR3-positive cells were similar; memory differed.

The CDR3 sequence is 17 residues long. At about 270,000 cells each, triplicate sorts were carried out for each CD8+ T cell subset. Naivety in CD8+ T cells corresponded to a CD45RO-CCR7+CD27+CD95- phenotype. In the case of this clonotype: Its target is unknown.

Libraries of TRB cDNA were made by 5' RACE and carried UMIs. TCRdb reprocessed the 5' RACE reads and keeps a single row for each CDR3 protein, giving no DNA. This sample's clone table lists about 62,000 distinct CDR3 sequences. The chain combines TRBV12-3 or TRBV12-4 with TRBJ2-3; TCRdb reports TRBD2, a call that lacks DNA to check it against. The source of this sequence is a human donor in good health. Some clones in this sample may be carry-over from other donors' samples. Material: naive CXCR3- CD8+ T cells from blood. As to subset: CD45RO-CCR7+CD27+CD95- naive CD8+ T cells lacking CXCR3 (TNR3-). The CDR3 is CASSGLAGGPSTDTQYF.